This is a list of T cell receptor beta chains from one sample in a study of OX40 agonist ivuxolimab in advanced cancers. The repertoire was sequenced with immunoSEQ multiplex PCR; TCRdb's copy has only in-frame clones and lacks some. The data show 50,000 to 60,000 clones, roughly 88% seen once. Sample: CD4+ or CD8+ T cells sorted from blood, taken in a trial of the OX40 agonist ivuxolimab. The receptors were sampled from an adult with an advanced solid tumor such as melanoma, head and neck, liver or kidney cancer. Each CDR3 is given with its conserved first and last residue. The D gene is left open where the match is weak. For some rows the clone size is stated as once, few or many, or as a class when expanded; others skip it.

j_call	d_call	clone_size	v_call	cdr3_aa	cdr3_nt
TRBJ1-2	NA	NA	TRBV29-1	CSVVGLSPYGYTF	TGCAGCGTTGTGGGGCTTTCACCCTATGGCTACACCTTC
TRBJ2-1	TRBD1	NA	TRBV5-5	CASSPTGGSNNEQFF	TGTGCCAGCAGCCCGACAGGGGGAAGTAACAATGAGCAGTTCTTC
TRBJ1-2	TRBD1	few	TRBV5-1	CASSSGQGDYGYTF	TGCGCCAGCAGCTCCGGACAGGGCGACTATGGCTACACCTTC
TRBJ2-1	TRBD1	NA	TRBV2	CASSEWAGGSYNEQFF	TGTGCCAGCAGTGAATGGGCAGGGGGCTCCTACAATGAGCAGTTCTTC
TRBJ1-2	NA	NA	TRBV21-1	CASSKLGFDYGYTF	TGTGCCAGCAGCAAATTGGGGTTTGACTATGGCTACACCTTC
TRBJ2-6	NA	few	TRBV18	CASSPPTNVLTF	TGTGCCAGCTCACCACCTACCAACGTCCTGACTTTC
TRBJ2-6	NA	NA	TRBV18	CASSPFGQASGANVLTF	TGTGCCAGCTCACCGTTTGGACAAGCCTCTGGGGCCAACGTCCTGACTTTC
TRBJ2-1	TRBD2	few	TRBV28	CASYRREGNEQFF	TGTGCCAGCTATAGGCGGGAGGGCAATGAGCAGTTCTTC
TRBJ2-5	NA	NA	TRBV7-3	CASSPTEEETQYF	TGTGCCAGCAGCCCAACCGAAGAGGAGACCCAGTACTTC
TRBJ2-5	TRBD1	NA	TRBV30	CAWSGDRGKETQYF	TGTGCCTGGAGTGGGGACAGGGGAAAAGAGACCCAGTACTTC
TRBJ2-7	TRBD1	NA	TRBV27	CASSSRTGDYEQYF	TGTGCCAGCAGTTCACGGACAGGGGACTACGAGCAGTACTTC
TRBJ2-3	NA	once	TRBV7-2	CASSPVADTQYF	TGTGCCAGCAGTCCAGTGGCGGATACGCAGTATTTT
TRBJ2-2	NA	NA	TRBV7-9	CASSSRDPRTGELFF	TGTGCCAGCAGCAGCCGGGACCCCCGAACCGGGGAGCTGTTTTTT
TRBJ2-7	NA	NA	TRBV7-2	CASSKRGDEQYF	TGTGCCAGCAGCAAGAGGGGGGACGAGCAGTACTTC
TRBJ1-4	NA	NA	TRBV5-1	CASSPGQGGEKLFF	TGCGCCAGCAGCCCCGGGCAGGGTGGTGAAAAACTGTTTTTT
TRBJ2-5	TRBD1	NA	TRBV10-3	CAITPDRGETQYF	TGTGCCATCACTCCAGACAGGGGGGAGACCCAGTACTTC
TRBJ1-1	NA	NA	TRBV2	CASRAGQPPPGAFF	TGTGCCAGCAGAGCCGGACAGCCCCCCCCTGGAGCTTTCTTT
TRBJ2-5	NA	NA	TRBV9	CASSRRGGEQETQYF	TGTGCCAGCAGCCGAAGAGGCGGGGAGCAAGAGACCCAGTACTTC
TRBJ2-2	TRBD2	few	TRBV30	CAWSVLASGPTGELFF	TGTGCCTGGAGTGTACTGGCTAGCGGCCCCACCGGGGAGCTGTTTTTT
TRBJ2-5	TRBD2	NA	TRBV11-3	CASSPGLAGAETQYF	TGTGCCAGCAGCCCTGGACTAGCGGGGGCAGAGACCCAGTACTTC
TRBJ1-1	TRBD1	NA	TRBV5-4	CASSHPGTGVNTEAFF	TGTGCCAGCAGCCACCCCGGGACAGGGGTGAACACTGAAGCTTTCTTT
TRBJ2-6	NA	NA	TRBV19	CASRGSGANVLTF	TGTGCCAGTAGGGGCTCTGGGGCCAACGTCCTGACTTTC
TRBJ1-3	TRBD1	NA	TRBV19	CASSAGTVSGNTIYF	TGTGCCAGTAGCGCGGGGACAGTCTCTGGAAACACCATATATTTT
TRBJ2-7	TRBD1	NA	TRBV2	CASLPQPQGATHEQYF	TGTGCCAGCCTTCCCCAGCCCCAGGGGGCTACCCACGAGCAGTACTTC
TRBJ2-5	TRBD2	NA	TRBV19	CASSPWSGGYQETQYF	TGTGCCAGTAGCCCATGGAGCGGGGGGTACCAAGAGACCCAGTACTTC
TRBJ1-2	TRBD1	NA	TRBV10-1	CASSPGGNYGYTF	TGCGCCAGCAGCCCAGGGGGGAACTATGGCTACACCTTC
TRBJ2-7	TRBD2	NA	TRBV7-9	CASSLLGVAGASSGEQYF	TGTGCCAGCAGCCTCCTGGGGGTAGCGGGGGCCTCCTCGGGTGAGCAGTACTTC
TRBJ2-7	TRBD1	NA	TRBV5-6	CASSFWTGNEQYF	TGTGCCAGCAGCTTTTGGACAGGGAACGAGCAGTACTTC
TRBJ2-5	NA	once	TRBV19	CASSIEGETQYF	TGTGCCAGTAGTATAGAGGGGGAGACCCAGTACTTC
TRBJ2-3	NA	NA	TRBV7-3	CASSLTAGGTDTQYF	TGTGCCAGCAGCTTAACGGCGGGTGGGACAGATACGCAGTATTTT
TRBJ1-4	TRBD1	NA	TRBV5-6	CASSLPGTGPGEKLFF	TGTGCCAGCAGCTTGCCCGGGACAGGACCGGGAGAAAAACTGTTTTTT
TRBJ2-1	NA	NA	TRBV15	CATSRNLGPNEQFF	TGTGCCACCAGCAGGAACCTGGGGCCGAATGAGCAGTTCTTC
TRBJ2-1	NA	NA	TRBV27	CASSLGAEINEQFF	TGTGCCAGCAGTTTGGGGGCAGAGATCAATGAGCAGTTCTTC
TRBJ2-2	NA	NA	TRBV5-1	CASSLVAGNTGELFF	TGCGCCAGCAGCTTGGTGGCCGGGAACACCGGGGAGCTGTTTTTT
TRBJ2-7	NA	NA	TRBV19	CASSPSGQSSYEQYF	TGTGCCAGTAGTCCGAGCGGGCAAAGCTCCTACGAGCAGTACTTC
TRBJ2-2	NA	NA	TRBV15	CATSRDSDSSTGELFF	TGTGCCACCAGCAGAGATTCGGACAGTTCCACCGGGGAGCTGTTTTTT
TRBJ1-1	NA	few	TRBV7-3	CASRGPGEGSMTFF	TGTGCCAGCAGGGGACCGGGAGAAGGAAGTATGACTTTCTTT
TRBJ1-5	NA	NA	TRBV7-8	CASSLGWGLALSNQPQHF	TGTGCCAGCAGCTTAGGATGGGGTTTGGCCCTTAGCAATCAGCCCCAGCATTTT
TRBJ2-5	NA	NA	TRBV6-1	CATQGKESPGAQYF	TGTGCCACTCAAGGAAAAGAGAGTCCGGGGGCCCAGTACTTC
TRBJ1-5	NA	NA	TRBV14	CASSQGGGANQPQHF	TGTGCCAGCAGCCAAGGGGGGGGCGCGAATCAGCCCCAGCATTTT
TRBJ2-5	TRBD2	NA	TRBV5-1	CASSWTSGNQETQYF	TGCGCCAGCAGCTGGACTAGCGGTAACCAAGAGACCCAGTACTTC
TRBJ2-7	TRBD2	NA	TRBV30	CAWSGASGSYEQYF	TGTGCCTGGAGTGGGGCTAGCGGGTCCTACGAGCAGTACTTC
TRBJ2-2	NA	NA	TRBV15	CATSQVDTGELFF	TGTGCCACCAGCCAAGTGGATACCGGGGAGCTGTTTTTT
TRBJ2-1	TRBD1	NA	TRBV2	CASKPRGGKNEQFF	TGTGCCAGCAAACCCAGAGGGGGCAAAAATGAGCAGTTCTTC
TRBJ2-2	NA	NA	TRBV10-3	CAISERSNTVAGELFF	TGTGCCATCAGTGAGAGGTCGAATACGGTCGCCGGGGAGCTGTTTTTT
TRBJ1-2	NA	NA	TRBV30	CAWGGAAGYTF	TGTGCCTGGGGGGGGGCCGCTGGCTACACCTTC
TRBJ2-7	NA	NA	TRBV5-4	CASSLALSGYEQYF	TGTGCCAGCAGCTTGGCCCTATCAGGCTACGAGCAGTACTTC
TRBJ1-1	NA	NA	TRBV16	CASSQSRVDGNTEAFF	TGTGCCAGCAGCCAATCCAGGGTAGATGGTAATACTGAAGCTTTCTTT
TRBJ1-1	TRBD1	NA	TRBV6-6	CASSPDRRNTEAFF	TGTGCCAGCAGCCCGGACAGGAGGAACACTGAAGCTTTCTTT
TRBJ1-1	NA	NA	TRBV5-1	CASSLQGEVTEAFF	TGCGCCAGCAGCTTACAGGGTGAGGTTACTGAAGCTTTCTTT
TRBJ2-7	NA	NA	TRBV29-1	CSVSPGLTSSYEQYF	TGCAGCGTTTCCCCGGGACTTACCAGCTCCTACGAGCAGTACTTC